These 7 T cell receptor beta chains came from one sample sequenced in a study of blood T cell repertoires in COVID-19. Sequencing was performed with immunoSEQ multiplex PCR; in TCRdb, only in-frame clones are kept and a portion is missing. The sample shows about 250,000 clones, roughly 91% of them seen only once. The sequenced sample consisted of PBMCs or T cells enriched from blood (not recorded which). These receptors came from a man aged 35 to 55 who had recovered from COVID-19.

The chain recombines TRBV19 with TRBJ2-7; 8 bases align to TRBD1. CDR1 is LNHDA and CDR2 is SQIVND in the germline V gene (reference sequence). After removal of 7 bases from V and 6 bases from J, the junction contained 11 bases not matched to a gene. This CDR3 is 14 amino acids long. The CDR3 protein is CASTRSTGDFEQYF. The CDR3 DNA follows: TGTGCCAGTACTCGCTCGACAGGGGACTTCGAGCAGTACTTC.

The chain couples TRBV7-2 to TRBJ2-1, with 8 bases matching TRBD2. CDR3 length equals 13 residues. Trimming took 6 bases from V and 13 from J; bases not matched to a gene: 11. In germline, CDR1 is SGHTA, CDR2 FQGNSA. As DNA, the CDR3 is TGTGCCAGCAGTCCCTTAGCGGGACAATCCCAGTTCTTC. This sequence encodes CASSPLAGQSQFF.

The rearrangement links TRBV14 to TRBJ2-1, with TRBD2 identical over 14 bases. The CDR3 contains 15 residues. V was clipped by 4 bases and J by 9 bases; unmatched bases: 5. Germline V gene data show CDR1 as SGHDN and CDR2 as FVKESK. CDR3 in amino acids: CASSLGGLAGVEQFF. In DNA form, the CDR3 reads TGTGCCAGCAGCCTAGGGGGACTAGCGGGAGTTGAGCAGTTCTTC. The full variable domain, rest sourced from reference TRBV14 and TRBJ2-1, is EAGVTQFPSHSVIEKGQTVTLRCDPISGHDNLYWYRRVMGKEIKFLLHFVKESKQDESGMPNNRFLAERTGGTYSTLKVQPAELEDSGVYFCASSLGGLAGVEQFFGPGTRLTVL.

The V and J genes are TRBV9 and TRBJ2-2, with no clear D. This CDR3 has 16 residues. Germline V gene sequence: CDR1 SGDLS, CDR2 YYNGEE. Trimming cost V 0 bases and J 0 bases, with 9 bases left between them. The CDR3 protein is CASSVGQTSNTGELFF. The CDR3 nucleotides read TGTGCCAGCAGCGTAGGGCAGACTTCGAACACCGGGGAGCTGTTTTTT.

CDR3 loop: CASSQDRARDYNEQFF. DNA for the CDR3: TGTGCCAGCAGCCAAGATCGAGCACGCGACTACAATGAGCAGTTCTTC. The V call is TRBV3-1 (or the pseudogene TRBV3-2), the J call TRBJ2-1; D unclear. The V gene's germline CDR1 is LGHDT and CDR2 YNNKEL (reference sequence). Trimming took 0 bases from V and 3 from J, leaving 12 bases between them. This CDR3 is 16 amino acids long.

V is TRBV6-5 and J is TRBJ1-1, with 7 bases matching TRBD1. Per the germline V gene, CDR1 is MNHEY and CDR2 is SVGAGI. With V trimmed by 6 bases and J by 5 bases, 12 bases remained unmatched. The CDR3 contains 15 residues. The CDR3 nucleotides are TGTGCCAGCAGCTCATCGGGCAGGGGGTCGACTGAAGCTTTCTTT. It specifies CASSSSGRGSTEAFF.

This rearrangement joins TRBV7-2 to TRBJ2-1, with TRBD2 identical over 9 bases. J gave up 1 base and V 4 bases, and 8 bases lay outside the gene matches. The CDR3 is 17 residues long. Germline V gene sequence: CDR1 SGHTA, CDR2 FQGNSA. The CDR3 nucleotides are TGTGCCAGCAGCTCGAATAGCGGGAGTATTTCCTACAATGAGCAGTTCTTC. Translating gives CASSSNSGSISYNEQFF.